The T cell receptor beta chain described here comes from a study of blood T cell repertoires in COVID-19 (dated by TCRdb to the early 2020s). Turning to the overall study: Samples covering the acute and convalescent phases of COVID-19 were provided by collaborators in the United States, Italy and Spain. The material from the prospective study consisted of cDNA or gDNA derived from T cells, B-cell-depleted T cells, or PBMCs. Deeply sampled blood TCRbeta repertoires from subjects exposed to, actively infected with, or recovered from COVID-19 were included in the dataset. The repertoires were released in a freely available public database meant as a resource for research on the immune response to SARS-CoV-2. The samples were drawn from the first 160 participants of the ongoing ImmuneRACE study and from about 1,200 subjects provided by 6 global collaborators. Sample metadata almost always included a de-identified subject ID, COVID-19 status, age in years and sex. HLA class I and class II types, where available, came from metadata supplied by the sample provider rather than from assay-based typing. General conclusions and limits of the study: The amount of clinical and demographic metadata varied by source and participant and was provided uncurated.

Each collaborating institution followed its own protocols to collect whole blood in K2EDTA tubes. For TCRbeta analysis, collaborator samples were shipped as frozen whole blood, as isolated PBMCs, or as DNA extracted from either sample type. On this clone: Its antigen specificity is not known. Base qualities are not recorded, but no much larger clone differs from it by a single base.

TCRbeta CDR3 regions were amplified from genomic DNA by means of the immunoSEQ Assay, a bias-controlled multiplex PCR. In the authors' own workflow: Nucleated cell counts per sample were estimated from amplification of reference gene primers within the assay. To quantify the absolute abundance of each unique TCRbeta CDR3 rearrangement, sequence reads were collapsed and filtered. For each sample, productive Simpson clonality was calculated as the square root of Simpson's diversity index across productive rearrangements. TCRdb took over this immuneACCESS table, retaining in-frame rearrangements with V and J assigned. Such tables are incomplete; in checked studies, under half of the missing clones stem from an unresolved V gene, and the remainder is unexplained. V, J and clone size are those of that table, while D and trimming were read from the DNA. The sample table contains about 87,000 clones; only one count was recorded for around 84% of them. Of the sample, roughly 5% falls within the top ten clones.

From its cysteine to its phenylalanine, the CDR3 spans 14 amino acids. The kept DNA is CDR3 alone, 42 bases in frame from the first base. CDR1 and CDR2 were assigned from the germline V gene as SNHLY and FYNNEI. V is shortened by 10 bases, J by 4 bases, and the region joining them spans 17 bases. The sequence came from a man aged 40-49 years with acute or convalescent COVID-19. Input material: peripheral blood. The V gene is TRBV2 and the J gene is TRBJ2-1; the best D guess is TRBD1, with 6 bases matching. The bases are TGTGCCACCGGGGACACTACGACATACAATGAGCAGTTCTTC. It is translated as CATGDTTTYNEQFF. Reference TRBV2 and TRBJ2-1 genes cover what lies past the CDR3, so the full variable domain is EPEVTQTPSHQVTQMGQEVILRCVPISNHLYFYWYRQILGQKVEFLVSFYNNEISEKSEIFDDQFSVERPDGSNFTLKIRSTKLEDSAMYFCATGDTTTYNEQFFGPGTRLTVL.